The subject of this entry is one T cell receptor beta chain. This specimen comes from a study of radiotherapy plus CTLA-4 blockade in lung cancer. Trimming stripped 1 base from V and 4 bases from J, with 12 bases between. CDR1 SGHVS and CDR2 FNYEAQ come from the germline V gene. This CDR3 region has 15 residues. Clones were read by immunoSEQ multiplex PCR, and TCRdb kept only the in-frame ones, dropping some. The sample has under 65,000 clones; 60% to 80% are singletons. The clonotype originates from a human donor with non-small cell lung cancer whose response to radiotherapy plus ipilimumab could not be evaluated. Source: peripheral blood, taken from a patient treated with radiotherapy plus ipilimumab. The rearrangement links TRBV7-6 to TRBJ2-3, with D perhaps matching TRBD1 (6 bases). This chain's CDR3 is CASSLGYRVADTQYF. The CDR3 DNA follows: TGTGCCAGCAGCTTAGGATACAGGGTAGCAGATACGCAGTATTTT.